Each of the 13 T cell receptor beta chains below was sequenced from the same sample in a study of OX40 agonist ivuxolimab in advanced cancers. TCRdb's copy holds only in-frame clones and misses some; the assay was immunoSEQ multiplex PCR. Of 96,000 or so clones in the sample, around 90% were seen once. Here the sequenced sample was CD4+ or CD8+ T cells sorted from blood, taken in a trial of the OX40 agonist ivuxolimab. All receptors come from an adult with an advanced solid tumor such as melanoma, head and neck, liver or kidney cancer.

The chain employs TRBV4-2 and TRBJ1-1; D is perhaps TRBD1 (5 bases). The germline V and J ends were trimmed by 2 bases and 6 bases, with 10 bases remaining between them. The CDR3 is 13 residues long. Germline CDR1 is LGHNA and CDR2 is YNFKEQ. CDR3 DNA: TGTGCCAGCAGCCAACAAGGGACCTCTGAAGCTTTCTTT. It translates to CASSQQGTSEAFF.

The gene calls are TRBV6-5 and TRBJ2-1, with D unclear. Trimming stripped 2 bases from V and 4 bases from J, with 6 bases between. Germline loops: CDR1 MNHEY, CDR2 SVGAGI. The CDR3 is 13 amino acids. Here the CDR3 reads CASSYHSYNEQFF. CDR3 in DNA: TGTGCCAGCAGTTACCACTCTTACAATGAGCAGTTCTTC.

The J gene is TRBJ2-1, the V gene TRBV11-3; 7 nucleotides match TRBD2. V lost 5 bases to trimming and J lost 8 bases; unmatched junction nucleotides: 12. The germline V gene has CDR1 SGHNT and CDR2 YENEEA. The CDR3 spans 15 residues. Here the CDR3 reads CASSLEGTTSDEQFF. The DNA for the CDR3 is TGTGCCAGCAGCCTCGAGGGGACTACAAGCGATGAGCAGTTCTTC. The whole variable domain, remainder taken from reference TRBV11-3 and TRBJ2-1, is EAGVVQSPRYKIIEKKQPVAFWCNPISGHNTLYWYLQNLGQGPELLIRYENEEAVDDSQLPKDRFSAERLKGVDSTLKIQPAELGDSAVYLCASSLEGTTSDEQFFGPGTRLTVL.

The chain combines TRBV6-1 with TRBJ1-1; maybe TRBD1 (6 bases). Germline CDR1 MNHNS, CDR2 SASEGT. V lost 8 bases and J lost 4, with 14 bases in between. This CDR3 region has 13 residues. CDR3 residues: CASGRGVATEAFF. The DNA of the CDR3 is TGTGCCAGCGGGAGGGGGGTGGCCACTGAAGCTTTCTTT.

The genes are TRBV18 and TRBJ1-2; the D gene is possibly TRBD1 (6 bases). Germline CDR1 and CDR2: KGHSH and LQKENI. The germline V and J ends were trimmed by 3 bases and 4 bases, with 9 bases remaining between them. The CDR3 runs to 13 residues. As DNA, the CDR3 is TGTGCCAGCTCACCTTCGGGGGCCTATGGCTACACCTTC. Its protein product is CASSPSGAYGYTF.

This chain uses TRBV5-5 with TRBJ1-4; a possible D gene is TRBD1 (6 bases). CDR1 and CDR2 (germline): SGHKS, YYEKEE (reference sequence). The CDR3 is 14 residues long. The V and J ends lost 5 bases and 4 bases respectively, with 12 bases between them. This CDR3 reads CASSYRQDNEKLFF. For the CDR3, the DNA is TGTGCCAGCAGTTATAGACAGGATAATGAAAAACTGTTTTTT.

This sequence joins TRBV5-5 and TRBJ1-1, with D unclear. Germline V gives CDR1 SGHKS, CDR2 YYEKEE (reference sequence). Trimming cost V 2 bases and J 3 bases, with 5 bases left between them. The CDR3 is 12 amino acids. CDR3 coding DNA: TGTGCCAGCAGCTTTAGAGACACTGAAGCTTTCTTT. As protein: CASSFRDTEAFF.

The chain has TRBV7-2 and TRBJ2-2, with D maybe TRBD2 (6 bases). This CDR3 region has 15 residues. Germline values: CDR1 SGHTA, CDR2 FQGNSA. The V and J ends lost 5 bases and 6 bases respectively, with 16 bases between them. CDR3: CASSPTRTLSGELFF. CDR3 sequence (DNA): TGTGCCAGCAGCCCGACTAGGACCCTATCCGGGGAGCTGTTTTTT.

V is TRBV15 and J is TRBJ1-4; 11 nucleotides line up with TRBD1. Germline V gives CDR1 LNHNV, CDR2 YYDKDF (reference sequence). The CDR3 has 14 amino acids. V was pared by 4 bases and J by 8 bases, with 3 bases of the junction left unmatched. The CDR3 DNA reads as TGTGCCACCAGCAAGGGACAGGGGGGCGAAAAACTGTTTTTT. Translating gives CATSKGQGGEKLFF.

This chain links TRBV11-3 with TRBJ1-1; TRBD1 might be the D (5 bases). Germline V gives CDR1 SGHNT, CDR2 YENEEA. Trimming stripped 3 bases from V and 2 bases from J, with 10 bases between. The CDR3 has 14 residues. CDR3 protein: CASSFGTPNTEAFF. CDR3 DNA: TGTGCCAGCAGCTTCGGGACTCCTAACACTGAAGCTTTCTTT.

This rearrangement joins TRBV28 to TRBJ1-6; 8 bases agree with TRBD1. Losses at the gene ends were 3 bases for V and 7 bases for J; bases not matched to a gene: 5. CDR1 and CDR2 (germline): MDHEN, SYDVKM. The CDR3 covers 15 residues. The CDR3 here is CASSLFQGANSPLHF. The CDR3 DNA reads as TGTGCCAGCAGTTTGTTTCAGGGGGCGAATTCACCCCTCCACTTT.

The J gene is TRBJ1-2, the V gene TRBV28; a weak D match, TRBD1 (5 bases). The CDR3 has 17 residues. From germline, CDR1 is MDHEN and CDR2 SYDVKM. V lost 1 base, J lost 0 bases, and 15 bases lay in between. The CDR3 region is CASSLSGTDFANYGYTF. Here the CDR3 DNA reads TGTGCCAGCAGTTTATCCGGGACCGATTTCGCTAACTATGGCTACACCTTC.

In nucleotides, the CDR3 is TGCGCCAGCAGCTATCCGGGACAGGGTAGGGGAGAGCAGTACTTC. The encoded protein is CASSYPGQGRGEQYF. The chain joins TRBV4-1 to TRBJ2-7, with 9 bases aligning to TRBD1. Germline V gives CDR1 MGHRA, CDR2 YSYEKL. With V trimmed by 5 bases and J by 7 bases, 12 bases remained unmatched. The CDR3 runs 15 residues.